This note documents a single T cell receptor (beta chain) sequence. Its target is unknown. The data were obtained in a study of shared clonotypes between healthy human individuals. At the level of the study: CD4 naive and memory got three plates each, CD8 naive two, CD8 memory one. Study results and caveats: Compared with clonotypes that all four donors shared, non-shared clonotypes had lower generation probabilities. About 5% of naive CD4 clonotypes were shared across a handful of donors.

The material for each subset, its genomic DNA, was split evenly across several immunoSEQ plates. The data were produced by immunoSEQ multiplex PCR, yet TCRdb's version contains in-frame clones alone and is incomplete. Counted here are about 1.1 million clones, about 80% occurring once; the ten biggest clones make up under 0.8%. The source material was memory CD4+ T cells from PBMCs. Subset defined: CD45RA-negative fraction. The receptor was isolated from a man aged 18-30 years in good health. Some clones in this sample may be carry-over from other donors' samples.

The CDR3, as DNA: TGTGCCAGCAGTTTACCCCCGGGGACAGGGTATGGCTACACCTTC. Translated: CASSLPPGTGYGYTF. V gene TRBV28 combines with J gene TRBJ1-2; 9 bases fit TRBD1. This CDR3 region has 15 residues. After removal of 2 bases from V and 5 bases from J, the junction contained 6 bases not matched to a gene. Germline CDR1 reads MDHEN; CDR2 reads SYDVKM.